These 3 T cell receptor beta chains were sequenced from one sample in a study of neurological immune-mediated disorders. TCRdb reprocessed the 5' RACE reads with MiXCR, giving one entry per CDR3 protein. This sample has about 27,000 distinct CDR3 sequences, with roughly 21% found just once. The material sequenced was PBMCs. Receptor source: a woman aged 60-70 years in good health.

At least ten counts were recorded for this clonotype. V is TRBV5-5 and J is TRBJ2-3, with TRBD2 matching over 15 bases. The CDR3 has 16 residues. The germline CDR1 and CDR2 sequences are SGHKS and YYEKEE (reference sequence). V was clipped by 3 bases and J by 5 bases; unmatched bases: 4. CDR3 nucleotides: TGTGCCAGCAGCTGGGGGACTAGCGGGAGGAAAGATACGCAGTATTTT. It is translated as CASSWGTSGRKDTQYF.

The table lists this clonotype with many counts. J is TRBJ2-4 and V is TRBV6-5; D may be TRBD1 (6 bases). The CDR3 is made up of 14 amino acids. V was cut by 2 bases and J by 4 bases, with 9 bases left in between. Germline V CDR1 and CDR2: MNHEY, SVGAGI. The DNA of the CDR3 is TGTGCCAGCAGTTACGGAACAGGGAAAAACATTCAGTACTTC. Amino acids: CASSYGTGKNIQYF.

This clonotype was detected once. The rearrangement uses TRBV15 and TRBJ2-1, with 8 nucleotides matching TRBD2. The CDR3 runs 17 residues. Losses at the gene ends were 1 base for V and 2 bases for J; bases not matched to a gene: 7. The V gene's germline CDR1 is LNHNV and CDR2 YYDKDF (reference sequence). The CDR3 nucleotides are TGTGCCACCAGCAGAGTTGGACTAGCCGATACCTACAATGAGCAGTTCTTC. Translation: CATSRVGLADTYNEQFF.